The 13 T cell receptor beta chains below come from one sample, sequenced in a study of cytomegalovirus exposure and HLA in healthy donors. Clones were read by immunoSEQ multiplex PCR, and TCRdb kept only the in-frame ones, dropping some. The table includes approximately 160,000 clones, 85% to 90% detected once. The source material was PBMCs. These receptors were taken from a woman under 30 in good health and CMV-seropositive.

This clone was seen more than once but under ten times. This rearrangement joins TRBV4-3 to TRBJ1-2, with D possibly matching TRBD1 (6 bases). V gave up 3 bases and J gave up 8 bases, with 28 bases separating them. The CDR3 covers 18 residues. Germline loops: CDR1 LGHNA, CDR2 YSLEER. DNA for the CDR3: TGCGCCAGCAGCCAGACTGCAGCGATGGACAGCCCCAGCTGGGGCTACACCTTC. Protein: CASSQTAAMDSPSWGYTF.

The chain combines TRBV6-4 with TRBJ2-1; 12 bases are shared with TRBD1. V gave up 7 bases and J gave up 10 bases; unmatched junction bases: 8. CDR3 length: 14 amino acids. The germline gives CDR1 MRHNA, CDR2 SNTAGT. CDR3 sequence: CASNGTGGEREQFF. In DNA form, the CDR3 reads TGTGCCAGCAACGGGACAGGGGGCGAACGGGAGCAGTTCTTC.

The gene calls are TRBV15 and TRBJ2-1; 7 bases fit TRBD2. Germline assignment: CDR1 LNHNV and CDR2 YYDKDF (reference sequence). V lost 7 bases, J lost 8 bases, and 8 bases stayed unmatched. The CDR3 consists of 13 residues. CDR3 protein: CATTDNAGDEQFF. The CDR3, as DNA: TGTGCCACCACCGATAACGCGGGGGATGAGCAGTTCTTC.

The chain joins TRBV28 to TRBJ2-7, with a weak D call TRBD2 (6 bases). Germline V gene data show CDR1 as MDHEN and CDR2 as SYDVKM. The CDR3 totals 14 residues. V dropped 2 bases and J dropped 0 bases, with 8 bases sitting between them. The CDR3 DNA follows: TGTGCCAGCAGTTTAGGGGGGAGCTCCTACGAGCAGTACTTC. Its translation: CASSLGGSSYEQYF.

The V and J genes are TRBV29-1 and TRBJ2-7, with 11 positions matching TRBD2. The germline CDR1 and CDR2 sequences are SQVTM and ANQGSEA. This CDR3 has 13 amino acids. The V gene end was trimmed by 7 bases and the J gene end by 3 bases; junction bases not matched to a gene: 5. CDR3: CSAGGTSGYEQYF. The CDR3 DNA sequence: TGCAGCGCCGGAGGGACTAGCGGCTACGAGCAGTACTTC.

The rearrangement uses TRBV5-1 and TRBJ1-1; tentative D call: TRBD1 (6 bases). The CDR3 covers 15 residues. The V end was cut by 1 base, the J end by 0 bases, with 10 bases between. Germline V gives CDR1 SGHRS, CDR2 YFSETQ. Written as DNA, the CDR3 is TGCGCCAGCAGCTTGACAGGACAGATGAACACTGAAGCTTTCTTT. Residues: CASSLTGQMNTEAFF.

A single count supports this clone. This chain links TRBV5-6 with TRBJ2-1, with 10 bases that match TRBD1. The CDR3 sequence is 16 residues long. The ends lost 4 bases at V and 4 bases at J; junction bases unmatched: 8. The germline gives CDR1 SGHDT, CDR2 YYEEEE. CDR3 sequence reads: CASSRDRGTSYNEQFF. CDR3 sequence (DNA): TGTGCCAGCAGCAGGGACAGGGGAACCTCTTACAATGAGCAGTTCTTC.

The V and J genes are TRBV30 and TRBJ2-3; the match to TRBD2 covers 8 bases. The length of the CDR3 is 13 residues. V was pared by 6 bases and J by 5 bases, with 7 bases of the junction left unmatched. Germline CDR1 GTSNPN, CDR2 SVGIG (reference sequence). The CDR3 is CACTSAGGDTQYF. CDR3 bases: TGTGCCTGCACTAGCGCGGGGGGAGATACGCAGTATTTT.

The rearrangement joins TRBV27 to TRBJ1-5; perhaps TRBD1 as D (6 bases). The CDR3 loop spans 16 amino acids. The V and J ends lost 5 bases and 2 bases respectively, with 16 bases between them. Germline-derived CDR1 and CDR2 are MNHEY and SMNVEV (reference sequence). This CDR3 is CASSTRQAGGNQPQHF. DNA of the CDR3: TGTGCCAGCAGTACCCGACAGGCGGGCGGCAATCAGCCCCAGCATTTT.

The chain carries TRBV7-8 and TRBJ2-3, with D possibly being TRBD2 (6 bases). V lost 5 bases and J lost 5, with 11 bases in between. Looked up from germline, CDR1 is SGHVS and CDR2 is FQNEAQ. This CDR3 has 13 residues. CDR3 nucleotide sequence: TGTGCCAGCAGCCCCCGGAGGGTAGATACGCAGTATTTT. Protein product: CASSPRRVDTQYF.

The chain employs TRBV6-6 and TRBJ2-7; 7 bases are shared with TRBD2. CDR1 and CDR2 (germline): MNHNY, SVGAGI (reference sequence). V shed 2 bases, J shed 3 bases, and the junction held 4 bases outside the gene matches. The CDR3 has 14 residues. CDR3: CASSYRGGGYEQYF. CDR3 DNA sequence: TGTGCCAGCAGTTACCGCGGGGGAGGCTACGAGCAGTACTTC.

V and J are TRBV11-3 and TRBJ2-1, with 10 bases aligning to TRBD2. Germline trimming cut 5 bases from V and 7 bases from J; bases unmatched to any gene: 8. This CDR3 has 15 amino acids. Per the germline V gene, CDR1 is SGHNT and CDR2 is YENEEA. CDR3 in DNA: TGTGCCAGCAGCCGAAGCGGGAGGGCCCGGAATGAGCAGTTCTTC. Protein product: CASSRSGRARNEQFF. Variable domain in full (rest from reference TRBV11-3 and TRBJ2-1): EAGVVQSPRYKIIEKKQPVAFWCNPISGHNTLYWYLQNLGQGPELLIRYENEEAVDDSQLPKDRFSAERLKGVDSTLKIQPAELGDSAVYLCASSRSGRARNEQFFGPGTRLTVL.

V is TRBV15 and J is TRBJ2-5; D possibly corresponds to TRBD2 (6 bases). The CDR3 is 15 residues long. Germline CDR1 and CDR2: LNHNV and YYDKDF (reference sequence). V shed 2 bases and J shed 5 bases, with 15 bases lying between them. The CDR3 loop is CATSRSAGGWETQYF. The DNA for the CDR3 is TGTGCCACCAGCAGATCGGCCGGGGGATGGGAGACCCAGTACTTC.